A selection of T cell receptor beta chains follows, all from one sample in a study of Ad26.COV2.S vaccination and SARS-CoV-2 variants. Sequencing used immunoSEQ multiplex PCR; TCRdb keeps in-frame clones, though not all of them. This table has around 240,000 clones, roughly 90% appearing once. Here the sequenced sample was peripheral blood, taken in a trial of Ad26.COV2.S vaccine versus placebo. Source of these receptors: a person aged 18-60 years who received the Ad26.COV2.S COVID-19 vaccine or a placebo. Each CDR3 is given with its conserved first and last residue. A D gene is named only where the DNA matches it firmly. Some rows mark clone size as missing; the rest say once, few, many or name a class of expanded clone.

DNA | CDR3 | J | V | D | size
TGTGCCTGGAGCCCCTCCTACGAGCAGTACTTC | CAWSPSYEQYF | TRBJ2-7 | TRBV30 | NA | NA
TGCGCCAGCAGTCACCCTTCCTTGAAACGGGCCTACGAGCAGTACTTC | CASSHPSLKRAYEQYF | TRBJ2-7 | TRBV23-1 | NA | NA
TGTGCCAGCAGCTTAGTTCGACGCGGGGGGGCCAGAACCGGGGAGCTGTTTTTT | CASSLVRRGGARTGELFF | TRBJ2-2 | TRBV7-2 | TRBD2 | NA
TGTGCCAGCAGGTTGAACACTGAAGCTTTCTTT | CASRLNTEAFF | TRBJ1-1 | TRBV6-5 | NA | NA
TGTGCCAGCAGTTTTCGGCAGGGGAGGAACGAGCAGTACTTC | CASSFRQGRNEQYF | TRBJ2-7 | TRBV28 | NA | NA
TGTGCCAGCAGCTTGGGGCACGTCTATGGCTACACCTTC | CASSLGHVYGYTF | TRBJ1-2 | TRBV5-8 | NA | NA
TGTGCCAGTAGTTCCCGGACCAACTCCTACGAGCAGTACTTC | CASSSRTNSYEQYF | TRBJ2-7 | TRBV19 | NA | once
TGCGCCAGCAGCTTAGAAGGGGTGGGAAATCAGCCCCAGCATTTT | CASSLEGVGNQPQHF | TRBJ1-5 | TRBV5-1 | NA | NA
TGTGCCAGCAGTCGGGCGGGACATTCGGAAACCGGGGAGCTGTTTTTT | CASSRAGHSETGELFF | TRBJ2-2 | TRBV2 | NA | NA
TGTGCCAGCAGGGAAGTGGAGGAGACCCAGTACTTC | CASREVEETQYF | TRBJ2-5 | TRBV28 | NA | NA
TGTGCCAGCAGCCTACAGGGGAGCAATCAGCCCCAGCATTTT | CASSLQGSNQPQHF | TRBJ1-5 | TRBV6-2/TRBV6-3 | TRBD1 | NA
TGTGCCAGCAGTTACAGGACAGCGAACACTGAAGCTTTCTTT | CASSYRTANTEAFF | TRBJ1-1 | TRBV6-2/TRBV6-3 | NA | NA
TGTGCCAGCAGTTACTCGGGACAGGTTACGATAAACGAGCAGTACTTC | CASSYSGQVTINEQYF | TRBJ2-7 | TRBV6-2/TRBV6-3 | TRBD1 | NA
TGTGCCACCGACCAGCGGGACAGATTCTATGGCTACACCTTC | CATDQRDRFYGYTF | TRBJ1-2 | TRBV15 | TRBD1 | once
TGTGCCAGCAGCTCCCGGCGACTAGCGGGGAAAGAGACCCAGTACTTC | CASSSRRLAGKETQYF | TRBJ2-5 | TRBV6-2/TRBV6-3 | TRBD2 | NA
TGCGCCAGCAGCCAAGATCTCCGGGTAGCTAACTATGGCTACACCTTC | CASSQDLRVANYGYTF | TRBJ1-2 | TRBV4-1 | NA | NA
TGTGCCAGCATCAGAAGGACAGAAGCTTTCTTT | CASIRRTEAFF | TRBJ1-1 | TRBV6-6 | NA | NA
TGTGCCAGCAGCCCCGGAATTAGCGGGTTAAACATTCAGTACTTC | CASSPGISGLNIQYF | TRBJ2-4 | TRBV7-2 | TRBD2 | NA
TGTGCCACCAGTGAATCCAGGGGGGGGACCCAGTACTTC | CATSESRGGTQYF | TRBJ2-5 | TRBV24-1 | NA | NA
TGTGCCAGCAGCCCGCAGACAGGACTCAATCAGCCCCAGCATTTT | CASSPQTGLNQPQHF | TRBJ1-5 | TRBV7-2 | NA | NA
TGCGCCAGCAGCCACGCCGGGGGCCCCAATGAGCAGTTCTTC | CASSHAGGPNEQFF | TRBJ2-1 | TRBV4-3 | NA | NA
TGTGCCAGTAGTATTGTATGGGGGGATACGCAGTATTTT | CASSIVWGDTQYF | TRBJ2-3 | TRBV19 | NA | NA
TGTGCCAGCAGTTCCCTCGGGACAGAGAACACTGAAGCTTTCTTT | CASSSLGTENTEAFF | TRBJ1-1 | TRBV6-5 | TRBD1 | NA
TGTGCCAGCAGCACCAGACAGGGCGGGGACTATGGCTACACCTTC | CASSTRQGGDYGYTF | TRBJ1-2 | TRBV5-4 | TRBD1 | few
TGTGCCAGCTCACCAAGAAAAGACATCCAAGAGACCCAGTACTTC | CASSPRKDIQETQYF | TRBJ2-5 | TRBV18 | NA | NA
TGTGCCAGCTCACCACCGGGCAGGGCAGGAAACACCATATATTTT | CASSPPGRAGNTIYF | TRBJ1-3 | TRBV18 | NA | once
TGTGCCAGCAGCTTAGTACTAGATGAGCAGTTCTTC | CASSLVLDEQFF | TRBJ2-1 | TRBV7-9 | NA | NA
TGCGCCAGCAGCTTGCTGACAGGAACAGATACGCAGTATTTT | CASSLLTGTDTQYF | TRBJ2-3 | TRBV5-1 | NA | NA
TGCGCCAGCACCACCGGGGACAGGGGGCTTAATGAGCAGTTCTTC | CASTTGDRGLNEQFF | TRBJ2-1 | TRBV5-1 | TRBD1 | NA
TGTGCCAGCAGTTCAGCCAGGGGGAAAATGTTCAATGAGCAGTTCTTC | CASSSARGKMFNEQFF | TRBJ2-1 | TRBV6-5 | TRBD1 | NA
TGTGCCAGCAGCTACGAGGGGAACTATGGCTACACCTTC | CASSYEGNYGYTF | TRBJ1-2 | TRBV7-9 | NA | NA
TGTGCCAGCAGCCGGACAGGGGTATCCTACGAGCAGTACTTC | CASSRTGVSYEQYF | TRBJ2-7 | TRBV6-5 | TRBD1 | NA
TGTGCCAAGAAGGGTGGGGGAGAGTCGGTGCCCCAGTACTTC | CAKKGGGESVPQYF | TRBJ2-5 | TRBV27 | NA | NA
TGTGCCAGCACCCGACTAGCGGGGGGCTCCGGGGCCGGGGAGCTGTTTTTT | CASTRLAGGSGAGELFF | TRBJ2-2 | TRBV9 | TRBD2 | NA
TGTGCCAGCAGTTTGATAAACCCGGGACAACCTAAATACGAGCAGTACTTC | CASSLINPGQPKYEQYF | TRBJ2-7 | TRBV28 | NA | NA
TGTGCCAGCAGTTATGGCGCGGGGGCGGACAATCAGCCCCAGCATTTT | CASSYGAGADNQPQHF | TRBJ1-5 | TRBV6-2/TRBV6-3 | NA | NA
TGTGCCAGCAGCCACCAGACAGGGCAAGAGACCCAGTACTTC | CASSHQTGQETQYF | TRBJ2-5 | TRBV3-1/TRBV3-2 | TRBD1 | NA
TGCGCCAGCAGCGTGACAGGCACTAACTATGGCTACACCTTC | CASSVTGTNYGYTF | TRBJ1-2 | TRBV5-1 | NA | NA
TGTGCCAGCAGTTCATGGGGACGACCGAACACCGGGGAGCTGTTTTTT | CASSSWGRPNTGELFF | TRBJ2-2 | TRBV6-5 | NA | NA
TGTGCCAGTAGTACAGGACAGGGACCCTATGGCTACACCTTC | CASSTGQGPYGYTF | TRBJ1-2 | TRBV19 | TRBD1 | NA
TGTGCCAGCAGCTTACCCGGACCGTCGAACTATGGCTACACCTTC | CASSLPGPSNYGYTF | TRBJ1-2 | TRBV7-2 | NA | NA
TGTGCCACCGGGACAGGGGTTTTGGGTACCGGGGAGCTGTTTTTT | CATGTGVLGTGELFF | TRBJ2-2 | TRBV24-1 | TRBD1 | NA
TGTGCCAGCAGATTAGCGGGCGGGAGCTCCTACGAGCAGTACTTC | CASRLAGGSSYEQYF | TRBJ2-7 | TRBV2 | TRBD2 | NA
TGTGCCAGCAGTTATGGGACTAGCGGGTCATATCGCACAGATACGCAGTATTTT | CASSYGTSGSYRTDTQYF | TRBJ2-3 | TRBV6-2/TRBV6-3 | TRBD2 | NA
TGTGCCAGCAGTTCGGGGAAGGGAGGGGCATCTGGAAACACCATATATTTT | CASSSGKGGASGNTIYF | TRBJ1-3 | TRBV9 | NA | NA
TGCGCCAGCAGCCAAGTGGGCGGGGGGGCCCCCAAAAACATTCAGTACTTC | CASSQVGGGAPKNIQYF | TRBJ2-4 | TRBV4-3 | TRBD2 | NA
TGTGCCAGCAGTGAACTCAGGAACACTGAAGCTTTCTTT | CASSELRNTEAFF | TRBJ1-1 | TRBV25-1 | NA | NA
TGCGCCAGCAGCTTGGCCACAGGGATTAGATACATTCAGTACTTC | CASSLATGIRYIQYF | TRBJ2-4 | TRBV5-1 | NA | NA
TGTGCCACCAGTGACCATACAGGGACAGGGGGTAACTATGGCTACACCTTC | CATSDHTGTGGNYGYTF | TRBJ1-2 | TRBV24-1 | TRBD1 | NA
TGCAGCGTCCACCCCGGGACAGGGGACGGGGAGCTGTTTTTT | CSVHPGTGDGELFF | TRBJ2-2 | TRBV29-1 | TRBD1 | NA
TGTGCCAGCAGCCCCATACCGGGACAGAAGGATATTTCTGGAAACACCATATATTTT | CASSPIPGQKDISGNTIYF | TRBJ1-3 | TRBV3-1/TRBV3-2 | TRBD1 | NA
TGTGCCAGCGCAGACGGAAGGGGTGTTTCCTACAATGAGCAGTTCTTC | CASADGRGVSYNEQFF | TRBJ2-1 | TRBV9 | NA | few
TGTGCCAGCTCAGCTGAAGCGGGGGGATACACCGGGGAGCTGTTTTTT | CASSAEAGGYTGELFF | TRBJ2-2 | TRBV18 | TRBD2 | NA
TGTGCCAGCAGTGATAAGGTAGCAATCAATCAGCCCCAGCATTTT | CASSDKVAINQPQHF | TRBJ1-5 | TRBV2 | NA | NA
TGTGCCAGCAGTTACGTCTCGGGGACAAACTATGGCTACACCTTC | CASSYVSGTNYGYTF | TRBJ1-2 | TRBV6-5 | NA | once